The 8 T cell receptor beta chains below all came from one sample that was sequenced in a study of CD8 T cells in Susac syndrome (dated by TCRdb to about 2019). Library generation was performed with the immunoSEQ multiplex PCR assay. RNA was extracted using the RNeasy kit, and about 0.45 to 1 microgram was reverse transcribed with random hexamers. The raw public data were reprocessed by TCRdb itself: fastp quality trimming at Q25, MiXCR clonotype calling, in-frame beta chains only. Merged by CDR3 protein, the rows form single entries marked with the most common genes and DNA. The sample table lists some 100,000 distinct CDR3 sequences, about 95% of them with a count of one. Roughly 0.099% of the sample goes to the ten largest clones. The sample taken for sequencing was CD4+ T cells from PBMCs. The receptors were sampled from a human donor in good health.

The chain employs TRBV3-1 and TRBJ2-2, with D tentatively TRBD1 (6 bases). Germline loops: CDR1 LGHDT, CDR2 YNNKEL (reference sequence). V lost 9 bases and J lost 2, with 16 bases in between. This CDR3 is built from 15 residues. In nucleotides, the CDR3 is TGTGCCAGTTCGATTGGGGGCGCAAACACCGGGGAGCTGTTTTTT. The encoded protein is CASSIGGANTGELFF.

This chain links TRBV5-6 with TRBJ2-5; D is perhaps TRBD2 (7 bases). V lost 5 bases, J lost 5 bases, and 19 bases lay in between. The germline V gene encodes CDR1 SGHDT and CDR2 YYEEEE. The CDR3 is 15 residues long. This chain's CDR3 is CASRGASGKGETQYF. As DNA, the CDR3 is TGTGCCAGCAGGGGGGCTAGCGGTAAGGGGGAGACCCAGTACTTC.

V gene TRBV4-1 combines with J gene TRBJ2-4, with 14 bases that match TRBD2. The V and J ends lost 0 bases and 0 bases, in that order; junction bases with no gene match: 13. The V gene's germline CDR1 is MGHRA and CDR2 YSYEKL. The CDR3 runs 22 residues. The CDR3, as DNA: TGCGCCAGCAGCCAAGATTCGGGGGGACTAGCGGGAGTGGGGATAGCCAAAAACATTCAGTACTTC. It codes for CASSQDSGGLAGVGIAKNIQYF.

The CDR3: CSAISQGTSGTDTQYF. As DNA, the CDR3 is TGCAGTGCCATCTCGCAGGGGACTAGCGGCACAGATACGCAGTATTTT. The rearrangement joins TRBV20-1 to TRBJ2-3; 10 bases are a match to TRBD2. Trimming removed 6 bases from V and 1 base from J; junction bases left unmatched: 10. Germline values: CDR1 DFQATT, CDR2 SNEGSKA (reference sequence). The CDR3 extends over 16 amino acids.

This rearrangement joins TRBV12-2 to TRBJ2-7; TRBD2 is taken as the D call from the table, unchecked against the DNA. TRBV12-2 is a listed pseudogene. The CDR3 runs to 17 residues. CDR3 nucleotides: TGTGCAAGTCGCTTAGTCCCCCAGCGGGAGGACGCCTACGAGCAGTACTTC. Translation gives CASRLVPQREDAYEQYF.

This chain joins TRBV9 and TRBJ2-2; 9 bases match TRBD1. The CDR3 totals 16 residues. CDR1 is SGDLS, CDR2 YYNGEE, per germline. The V segment lost 7 bases and the J segment 4 bases; nucleotides outside the gene matches: 11. This CDR3 is CASGHIQGATTGELFF. CDR3 nucleotides: TGTGCCAGCGGTCATATACAGGGGGCGACCACCGGGGAGCTGTTTTTT.

The chain joins TRBV7-2 to TRBJ1-3; 7 nucleotides agree with TRBD1. In germline, CDR1 is SGHTA, CDR2 FQGNSA. The CDR3 contains 15 residues. The V segment lost 5 bases and the J segment 8 bases; nucleotides outside the gene matches: 12. For the CDR3, the DNA is TGTGCCAGCAGCCTGGGGGGACAGAGAGTAGACACCATATATTTT. Translated, it gives CASSLGGQRVDTIYF.

J is TRBJ2-2 and V is TRBV5-8, with 7 bases identical to TRBD2. The CDR3 totals 16 residues. V was clipped by 0 bases and J by 0 bases; unmatched bases: 2. Germline V gene sequence: CDR1 SGHTS, CDR2 YDEGEE. The CDR3 DNA reads TGTGCCAGCAGCTTGGGGCTAGCGGCGAACACCGGGGAGCTGTTTTTT. Protein: CASSLGLAANTGELFF.